One and the same sample provided the 23 T cell receptor beta chains below, sequenced in a study of cytomegalovirus exposure and HLA in healthy donors. Both 60 Vbeta primers and 13 Jbeta primers went into the PCR. Method: immunoSEQ multiplex PCR; TCRdb's copy keeps in-frame clones and lacks some. The table has approximately 140,000 clones, less than 85% seen once; the top ten hold 6% to 6.5%. What was sequenced was PBMCs. These receptors all come from a man aged 50 to 60 in good health and CMV-seropositive.

This chain joins TRBV25-1 and TRBJ2-1; D is possibly TRBD2 (6 bases). There are 16 residues in the CDR3. V gave up 2 bases and J gave up 2 bases, with 13 bases separating them. Looked up from germline, CDR1 is MGHDK and CDR2 is SYGVNS. CDR3 bases: TGTGCCAGCAGTGAACCGGGAGTTGAGGCCTACAATGAGCAGTTCTTC. This encodes CASSEPGVEAYNEQFF.

The chain combines TRBV28 with TRBJ2-5, with a tentative D call TRBD1 (6 bases). The CDR3 is 13 amino acids. Germline values: CDR1 MDHEN, CDR2 SYDVKM. Trimming removed 5 bases at V and 4 bases at J, with 11 bases between. CDR3 bases: TGTGCCAGCAGTAAACAGGGTCCAGAGACCCAGTACTTC. Translated: CASSKQGPETQYF.

V usage is TRBV5-1 and J usage is TRBJ2-2, with 7 bases fitting TRBD1. The ends lost 4 bases at V and 4 bases at J; junction bases unmatched: 16. CDR3 length: 18 amino acids. From germline, CDR1 is SGHRS and CDR2 YFSETQ. This chain's CDR3 is CASSGGPGQLSFTGELFF. The CDR3 DNA is TGCGCCAGCAGCGGGGGCCCGGGACAGCTCTCCTTCACCGGGGAGCTGTTTTTT.

This chain joins TRBV6-1 and TRBJ2-7; tentative D call: TRBD1 (5 bases). Trimming cost V 4 bases and J 8 bases, with 15 bases left between them. Germline CDR1 and CDR2: MNHNS and SASEGT. The CDR3 is made up of 13 amino acids. The CDR3 bases are TGTGCCAGCAGTGCAGGGTCGATTTACCAGCAGTACTTC. This gives the protein CASSAGSIYQQYF.

V usage is TRBV9 and J usage is TRBJ1-4; maybe TRBD1 (6 bases). CDR3 length equals 16 residues. Germline V CDR1 and CDR2: SGDLS, YYNGEE. Between the trimmed V and J ends, which lost 4 bases and 5 bases, there was a span of 18 bases. DNA for the CDR3: TGTGCCAGCAGCCCCGGCGGGGGGCGGACGAATGAAAAACTGTTTTTT. Protein product: CASSPGGGRTNEKLFF.

There are a few counts of this clone. The rearrangement uses TRBV2 and TRBJ2-1, with 8 bases matching TRBD2. CDR1 SNHLY and CDR2 FYNNEI come from the germline V gene. The length of the CDR3 is 14 residues. The DNA of the CDR3 is TGTGCTACGAAAGCGGGGGACCCGGGCAATGAGCAGTTCTTC. It encodes CATKAGDPGNEQFF.

V is TRBV29-1 and J is TRBJ1-1; 7 bases map to TRBD1. The CDR3 has 12 residues. J lost 9 bases, V lost 3 bases, and 7 bases had no gene match. Germline V gene data show CDR1 as SQVTM and CDR2 as ANQGSEA. CDR3 nucleotide sequence: TGCAGCGTTGAGCGGGACAGCCTTAAAGCTTTCTTT. Residues: CSVERDSLKAFF.

The chain recombines TRBV18 with TRBJ2-5; D call uncertain. V lost 2 bases and J lost 1, with 8 bases in between. The CDR3 sequence is 14 residues long. Germline-derived CDR1 and CDR2 are KGHSH and LQKENI. This CDR3 is CASSPEVGQETQYF. The DNA for the CDR3 is TGTGCCAGCTCACCAGAGGTTGGCCAAGAGACCCAGTACTTC.

This chain uses TRBV10-1 with TRBJ2-7; TRBD1 is a possible D gene (6 bases). V lost 3 bases, J lost 1 base, and 22 bases lay in between. The CDR3 is 18 residues long. Germline V gives CDR1 WNHNN, CDR2 SYGVQD (reference sequence). CDR3 sequence: CASSDPRSRGSRSYEQYF. The CDR3 bases are TGCGCCAGCAGTGACCCCCGTTCTAGGGGGAGCCGGTCCTACGAGCAGTACTTC.

The V gene is TRBV5-1, the J gene TRBJ2-2, with TRBD1 matching 7 bases. Trimming cost V 4 bases and J 3 bases; bases outside gene matches: 3. This CDR3 contains 14 residues. The V gene's germline CDR1 is SGHRS and CDR2 YFSETQ. CDR3 nucleotides: TGCGCCAGCAGCCGGGACAGTTACACCGGGGAGCTGTTTTTT. It specifies CASSRDSYTGELFF.

This rearrangement joins TRBV11-3 to TRBJ2-5; 10 nucleotides line up with TRBD2. The CDR3 extends over 14 amino acids. After removal of 1 base from V and 4 bases from J, the junction contained 0 bases not matched to a gene. Germline assignment: CDR1 SGHNT and CDR2 YENEEA. DNA for the CDR3: TGTGCCAGCAGCTTAGGACTAGCGGGAGAGACCCAGTACTTC. As protein: CASSLGLAGETQYF.

The chain uses TRBV27 and TRBJ2-7, with TRBD2 matching over 8 bases. CDR1 and CDR2 (germline): MNHEY, SMNVEV (reference sequence). CDR3 length: 16 amino acids. J lost 3 bases, V lost 7 bases, and 14 bases had no gene match. CDR3 sequence: CASIGVGVAGIYEQYF. CDR3 DNA: TGTGCCAGCATTGGAGTAGGGGTAGCGGGGATCTACGAGCAGTACTTC.

The genes are TRBV29-1 and TRBJ1-2; 9 positions match TRBD1. There are 13 residues in the CDR3. With V trimmed by 6 bases and J by 6 bases, 8 bases remained unmatched. Germline-derived CDR1 and CDR2 are SQVTM and ANQGSEA. The chain's CDR3 is CSVEQGARDGYTF. CDR3 DNA sequence: TGCAGCGTAGAACAGGGGGCGCGCGATGGCTACACCTTC.

This clone has at least ten counts. The chain joins TRBV6-4 to TRBJ1-1; 12 bases are a match to TRBD1. The CDR3 spans 14 residues. Germline V gives CDR1 MRHNA, CDR2 SNTAGT. The junction had 1 base not matched to a gene; V was cut back by 2 bases and J by 6 bases. Here the CDR3 DNA reads TGTGCCAGCAGTGACGGGACAGGGGGCGCTGAAGCTTTCTTT. Translation gives CASSDGTGGAEAFF.

J is TRBJ2-7 and V is TRBV2; 11 nucleotides line up with TRBD2. The CDR3 consists of 14 residues. J lost 3 bases, V lost 4 bases, and 2 bases had no gene match. From germline, CDR1 is SNHLY and CDR2 FYNNEI. CDR3 amino acids: CASSVAGGNYEQYF. The CDR3 DNA sequence: TGTGCCAGCAGTGTAGCGGGAGGGAACTACGAGCAGTACTTC. The full variable domain, completed using reference TRBV2 and TRBJ2-7, is EPEVTQTPSHQVTQMGQEVILRCVPISNHLYFYWYRQILGQKVEFLVSFYNNEISEKSEIFDDQFSVERPDGSNFTLKIRSTKLEDSAMYFCASSVAGGNYEQYFGPGTRLTVT.

The V and J genes are TRBV5-1 and TRBJ2-1; 9 bases align to TRBD2. Germline CDR1 SGHRS, CDR2 YFSETQ. The J segment lost 8 bases and the V segment lost 4 bases, leaving 10 bases of the junction unmatched. This CDR3 is 15 amino acids long. This CDR3 reads CASSLAAGGPYEQFF. CDR3 sequence (DNA): TGCGCCAGCAGCCTGGCGGCGGGAGGGCCCTATGAGCAGTTCTTC.

V and J are TRBV7-9 and TRBJ1-2; possible D gene TRBD1, 5 bases. Trimming stripped 2 bases from V and 0 bases from J, with 10 bases between. Germline V gene sequence: CDR1 SEHNR, CDR2 FQNEAQ (reference sequence). The CDR3 contains 15 residues. The CDR3 DNA sequence: TGTGCCAGCAGCTTAATGGGGGGGTCTAACTATGGCTACACCTTC. Amino acid sequence: CASSLMGGSNYGYTF.

The chain is built from TRBV12-5 and TRBJ2-5; tentative D call: TRBD1 (6 bases). The CDR3 is 13 amino acids. With 7 bases removed from V and 2 bases from J, the gap between germline ends came to 11 bases. Germline V gene data show CDR1 as LGHNT and CDR2 as FRNRAP. CDR3 protein: CASARGQQETQYF. In DNA form, the CDR3 reads TGTGCTAGTGCAAGAGGACAGCAAGAGACCCAGTACTTC. Based on the CDR3 plus reference TRBV12-5 and TRBJ2-5, the full variable domain is DARVTQTPRHKVTEMGQEVTMRCQPILGHNTVFWYRQTMMQGLELLAYFRNRAPLDDSGMPKDRFSAEMPDATLATLKIQPSEPRDSAVYFCASARGQQETQYFGPGTRLLVL.

This chain joins TRBV5-6 and TRBJ2-5; 10 bases agree with TRBD2. This CDR3 is built from 16 residues. Trimming cost V 0 bases and J 4 bases; bases outside gene matches: 6. From germline, CDR1 is SGHDT and CDR2 YYEEEE. CDR3 coding DNA: TGTGCCAGCAGCTTGGGTTCTAGCGGGAGCGCAGAGACCCAGTACTTC. This encodes CASSLGSSGSAETQYF.

The chain recombines TRBV29-1 with TRBJ2-5; D is perhaps TRBD2 (6 bases). From germline, CDR1 is SQVTM and CDR2 ANQGSEA. V lost 3 bases and J 7 bases, leaving 18 bases between the germline ends. This CDR3 region has 14 residues. CDR3: CSVEPGRNQRTQYF. The CDR3 nucleotides are TGCAGCGTTGAGCCCGGGAGAAATCAACGGACCCAGTACTTC.

This clone was seen once. V is TRBV5-1 and J is TRBJ2-7; 10 bases line up with TRBD2. Germline V gives CDR1 SGHRS, CDR2 YFSETQ. J was trimmed by 3 bases and V by 4 bases; bases with no gene match: 10. The CDR3 has 16 residues. In DNA, the CDR3 is TGCGCCAGCAGCCCGGTCGGGCTAGCGGGAGACTACGAGCAGTACTTC. Its protein product is CASSPVGLAGDYEQYF.

The table lists this clone with a count of one. At one end the junction does not follow the germline gene, possibly because of a read error. This rearrangement joins TRBV10-3 to TRBJ2-5; 8 bases match TRBD2. The CDR3 is 15 amino acids. CDR1 is ENHRY and CDR2 is SYGVKD in the germline V gene. The CDR3 protein is CAIRDGGVEGETQYF. The CDR3 DNA follows: TGTGCCATCCGTGACGGGGGGGTCGAAGGGGAGACCCAGTACTTC.

The rearrangement uses TRBV18 and TRBJ1-2, with 9 bases that match TRBD1. The CDR3 sequence is 14 residues long. Germline assignment: CDR1 KGHSH and CDR2 LQKENI. V trimming: 4 bases; J trimming: 8 bases; junction bases outside the gene matches: 8. The CDR3 loop reads CASSREGTGYGYTF. CDR3 in DNA: TGTGCCAGCTCACGAGAAGGGACAGGGTACGGCTACACCTTC.